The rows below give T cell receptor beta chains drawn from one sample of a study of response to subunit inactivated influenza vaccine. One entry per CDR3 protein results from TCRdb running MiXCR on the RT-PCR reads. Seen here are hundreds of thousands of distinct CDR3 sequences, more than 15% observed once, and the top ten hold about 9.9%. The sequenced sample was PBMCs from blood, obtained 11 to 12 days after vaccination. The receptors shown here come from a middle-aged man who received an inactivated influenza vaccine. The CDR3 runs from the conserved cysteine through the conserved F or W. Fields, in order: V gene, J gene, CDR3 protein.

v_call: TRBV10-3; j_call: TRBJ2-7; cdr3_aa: CAISEGRTDEQYF
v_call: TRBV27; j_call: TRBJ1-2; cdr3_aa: CASSPTAFYGYTF
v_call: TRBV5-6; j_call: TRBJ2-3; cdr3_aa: CASSSRLAGIDTQYF
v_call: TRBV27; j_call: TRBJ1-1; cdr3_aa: CASRGGGGVNTEAFF
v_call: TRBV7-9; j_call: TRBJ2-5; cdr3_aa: CASSPSEGAGETQYF
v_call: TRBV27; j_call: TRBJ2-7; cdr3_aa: CASSYRDRSSYEQYF
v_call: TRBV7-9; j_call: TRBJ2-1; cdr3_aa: CASSQAGIHKEQFF
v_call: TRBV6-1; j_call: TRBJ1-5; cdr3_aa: CASIERPPRGQGNQPQHF
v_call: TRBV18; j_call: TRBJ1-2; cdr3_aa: CASSPTRDGYTF
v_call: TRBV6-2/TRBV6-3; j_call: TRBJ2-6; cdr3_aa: CASKEDGQADSGANVLTF
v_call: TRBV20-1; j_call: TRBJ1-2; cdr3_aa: CSATATPTYGYTF
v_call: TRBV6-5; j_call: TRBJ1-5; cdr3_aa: CASSFRRNQPQHF
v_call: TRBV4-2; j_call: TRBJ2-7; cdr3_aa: CASSQEGGRAYEQYF
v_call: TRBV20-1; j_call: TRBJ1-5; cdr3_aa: CSAKQGNQPQHF
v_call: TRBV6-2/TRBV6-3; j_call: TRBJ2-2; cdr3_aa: CASSYRGTGGAVTGELFF
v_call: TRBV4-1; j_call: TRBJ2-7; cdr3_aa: CASSRNRVYEQYF
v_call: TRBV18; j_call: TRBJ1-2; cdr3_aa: CASSPDRKGYTF
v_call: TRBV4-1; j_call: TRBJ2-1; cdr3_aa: CASSLQTASGYNEQFF
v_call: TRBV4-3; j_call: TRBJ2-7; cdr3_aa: CASSQVRGAVREQYF
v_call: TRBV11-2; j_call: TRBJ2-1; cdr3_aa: CASSLDSASGGDWIF
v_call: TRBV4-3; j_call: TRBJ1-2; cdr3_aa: CASSQDGGRYGYTF